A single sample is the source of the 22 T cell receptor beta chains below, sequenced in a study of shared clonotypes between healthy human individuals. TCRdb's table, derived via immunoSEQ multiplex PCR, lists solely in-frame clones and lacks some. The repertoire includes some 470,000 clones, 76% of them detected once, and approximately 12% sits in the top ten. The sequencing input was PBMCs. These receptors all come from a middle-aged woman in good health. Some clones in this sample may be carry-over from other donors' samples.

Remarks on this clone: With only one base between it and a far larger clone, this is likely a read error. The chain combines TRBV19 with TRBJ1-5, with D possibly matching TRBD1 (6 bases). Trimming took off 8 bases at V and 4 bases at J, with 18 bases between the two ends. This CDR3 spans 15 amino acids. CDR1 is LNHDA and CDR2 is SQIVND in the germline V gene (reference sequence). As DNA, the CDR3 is TGTGCCAGTGGTACTGGGGACATCCTAAATCAGCCCCAGCATTTT. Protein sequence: CASGTGDILNQPQHF.

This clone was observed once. The chain's CDR3 is CASSDVTSGSYEQYF. CDR3 DNA: TGTGCCAGCAGTGACGTCACTAGCGGCTCCTACGAGCAGTACTTC. V and J are TRBV6-6 and TRBJ2-7, with TRBD2 matching 8 bases. CDR1 is MNHNY and CDR2 is SVGAGI in the germline V gene (reference sequence). The CDR3 sequence is 15 residues long. With 5 bases clipped from V and 0 bases from J, the junction kept 6 bases outside the gene matches.

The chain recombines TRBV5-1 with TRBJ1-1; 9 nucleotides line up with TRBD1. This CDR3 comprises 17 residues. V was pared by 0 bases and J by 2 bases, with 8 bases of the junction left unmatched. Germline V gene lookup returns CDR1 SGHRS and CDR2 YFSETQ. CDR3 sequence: CASSLGSRQGGNTEAFF. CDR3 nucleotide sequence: TGCGCCAGCAGCTTGGGGTCGCGACAGGGGGGCAACACTGAAGCTTTCTTT. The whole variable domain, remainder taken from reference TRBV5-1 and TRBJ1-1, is KAGVTQTPRYLIKTRGQQVTLSCSPISGHRSVSWYQQTPGQGLQFLFEYFSETQRNKGNFPGRFSGRQFSNSRSEMNVSTLELGDSALYLCASSLGSRQGGNTEAFFGQGTRLTVV.

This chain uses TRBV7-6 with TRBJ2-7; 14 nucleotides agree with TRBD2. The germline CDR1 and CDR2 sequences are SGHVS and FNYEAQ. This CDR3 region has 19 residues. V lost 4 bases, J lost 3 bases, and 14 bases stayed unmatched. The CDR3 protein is CASSSRPGLAGAPNYEQYF. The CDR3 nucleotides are TGTGCCAGCAGCTCCCGCCCGGGACTAGCGGGAGCCCCCAACTACGAGCAGTACTTC.

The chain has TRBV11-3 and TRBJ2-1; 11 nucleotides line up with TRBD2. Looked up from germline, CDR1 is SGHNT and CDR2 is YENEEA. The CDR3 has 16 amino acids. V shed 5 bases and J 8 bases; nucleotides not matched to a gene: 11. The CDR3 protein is CASSKGLAGNVYEQFF. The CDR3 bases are TGTGCCAGCAGCAAAGGACTAGCGGGTAATGTCTATGAGCAGTTCTTC.

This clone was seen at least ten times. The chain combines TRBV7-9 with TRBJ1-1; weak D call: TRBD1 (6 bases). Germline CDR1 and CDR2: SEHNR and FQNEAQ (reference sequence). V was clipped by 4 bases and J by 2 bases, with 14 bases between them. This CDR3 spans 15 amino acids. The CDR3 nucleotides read TGTGCCAGCAGCTCTTGGACAGACGCCAACACTGAAGCTTTCTTT. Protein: CASSSWTDANTEAFF. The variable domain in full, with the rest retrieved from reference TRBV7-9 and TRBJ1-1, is DTGVSQNPRHKITKRGQNVTFRCDPISEHNRLYWYRQTLGQGPEFLTYFQNEAQLEKSRLLSDRFSAERPKGSFSTLEIQRTEQGDSAMYLCASSSWTDANTEAFFGQGTRLTVV.

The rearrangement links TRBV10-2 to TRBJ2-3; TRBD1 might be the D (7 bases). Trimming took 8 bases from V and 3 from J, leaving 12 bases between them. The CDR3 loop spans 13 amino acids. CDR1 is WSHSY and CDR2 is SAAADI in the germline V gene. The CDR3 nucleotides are TGCGCCAGCGTGGAGGGGGCAACAGATACGCAGTATTTT. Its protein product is CASVEGATDTQYF.

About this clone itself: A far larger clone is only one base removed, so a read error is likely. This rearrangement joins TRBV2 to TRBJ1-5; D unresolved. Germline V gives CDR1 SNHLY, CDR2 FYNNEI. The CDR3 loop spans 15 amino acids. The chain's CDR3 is CASSEGGFSDQPQHF. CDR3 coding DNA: TGTGCCAGCAGTGAAGGGGGATTTAGCGATCAGCCCCAGCATTTT.

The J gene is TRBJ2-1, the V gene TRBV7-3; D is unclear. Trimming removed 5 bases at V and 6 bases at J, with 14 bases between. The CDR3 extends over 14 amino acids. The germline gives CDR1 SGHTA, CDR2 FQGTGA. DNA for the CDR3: TGTGCCAGCAGCAAGGGTGCCCCCCCCAATGAGCAGTTCTTC. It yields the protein CASSKGAPPNEQFF.

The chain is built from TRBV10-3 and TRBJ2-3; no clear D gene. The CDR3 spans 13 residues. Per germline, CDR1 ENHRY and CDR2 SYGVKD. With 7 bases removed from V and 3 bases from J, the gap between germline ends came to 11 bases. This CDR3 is CAINALGTDTQYF. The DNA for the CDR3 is TGTGCCATCAACGCCCTGGGGACAGATACGCAGTATTTT.

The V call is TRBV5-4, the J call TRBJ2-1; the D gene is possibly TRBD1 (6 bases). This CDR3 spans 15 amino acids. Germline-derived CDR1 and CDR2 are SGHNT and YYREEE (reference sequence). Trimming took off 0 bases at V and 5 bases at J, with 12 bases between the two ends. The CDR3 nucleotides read TGTGCCAGCAGCTTGGGGGGACAAAGAAACAATGAGCAGTTCTTC. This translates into CASSLGGQRNNEQFF.

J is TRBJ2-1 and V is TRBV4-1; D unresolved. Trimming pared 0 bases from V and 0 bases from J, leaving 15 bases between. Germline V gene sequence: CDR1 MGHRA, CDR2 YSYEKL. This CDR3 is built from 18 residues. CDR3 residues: CASSQEGPLESSYNEQFF. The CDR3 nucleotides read TGCGCCAGCAGCCAAGAAGGACCCCTGGAGAGCTCCTACAATGAGCAGTTCTTC.

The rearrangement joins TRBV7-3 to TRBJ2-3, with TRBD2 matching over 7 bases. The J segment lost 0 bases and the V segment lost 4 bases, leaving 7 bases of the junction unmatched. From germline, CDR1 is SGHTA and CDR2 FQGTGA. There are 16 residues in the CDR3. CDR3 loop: CASSYLSGTSTDTQYF. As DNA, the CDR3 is TGTGCCAGCAGCTACTTAAGCGGGACTAGCACAGATACGCAGTATTTT.

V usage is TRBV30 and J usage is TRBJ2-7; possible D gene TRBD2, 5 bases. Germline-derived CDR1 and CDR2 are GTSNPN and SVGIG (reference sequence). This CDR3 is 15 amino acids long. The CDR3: CAYTVWSGASYEQYF. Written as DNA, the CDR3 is TGTGCATACACCGTTTGGAGCGGAGCAAGCTACGAGCAGTACTTC.

The CDR3 here is CASSLAQVTYDEQYF. The CDR3, as DNA: TGTGCCAGCAGTTTGGCCCAAGTCACCTACGACGAGCAGTACTTC. The rearrangement links TRBV6-6 to TRBJ2-7; D is uncertain. Germline assignment: CDR1 MNHNY and CDR2 SVGAGI (reference sequence). Trimming left V 4 bases short and J 5 bases short, with 18 bases between. The CDR3 runs 15 residues.

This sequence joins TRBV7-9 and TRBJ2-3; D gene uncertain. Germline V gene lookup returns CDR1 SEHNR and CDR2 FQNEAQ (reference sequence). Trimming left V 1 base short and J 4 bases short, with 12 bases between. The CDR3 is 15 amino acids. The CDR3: CASSLVFSPPDTQYF. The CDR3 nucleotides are TGTGCCAGCAGCTTAGTGTTTTCCCCACCAGATACGCAGTATTTT. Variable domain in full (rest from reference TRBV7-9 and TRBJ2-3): DTGVSQNPRHKITKRGQNVTFRCDPISEHNRLYWYRQTLGQGPEFLTYFQNEAQLEKSRLLSDRFSAERPKGSFSTLEIQRTEQGDSAMYLCASSLVFSPPDTQYFGPGTRLTVL.

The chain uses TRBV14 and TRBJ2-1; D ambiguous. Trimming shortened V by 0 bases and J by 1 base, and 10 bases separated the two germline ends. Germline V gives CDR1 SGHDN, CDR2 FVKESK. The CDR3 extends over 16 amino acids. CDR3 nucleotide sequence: TGTGCCAGCAGCCAAGATGCGTTTTCTTCCTACAATGAGCAGTTCTTC. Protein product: CASSQDAFSSYNEQFF.

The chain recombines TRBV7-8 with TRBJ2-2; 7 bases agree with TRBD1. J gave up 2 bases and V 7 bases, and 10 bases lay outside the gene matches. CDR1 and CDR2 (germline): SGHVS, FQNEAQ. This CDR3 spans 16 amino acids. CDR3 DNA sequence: TGTGCCAGCACCCTAGGACAGGTCCTCAACACCGGGGAGCTGTTTTTT. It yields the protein CASTLGQVLNTGELFF.

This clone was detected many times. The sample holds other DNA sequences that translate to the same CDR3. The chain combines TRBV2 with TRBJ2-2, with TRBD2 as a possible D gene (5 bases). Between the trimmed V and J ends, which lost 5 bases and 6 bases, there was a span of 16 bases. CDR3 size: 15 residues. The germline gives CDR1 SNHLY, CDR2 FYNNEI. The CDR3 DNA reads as TGTGCCAGCAGTCCACCAGCAGCCGGGGCCGGGGAGCTGTTTTTT. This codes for CASSPPAAGAGELFF.

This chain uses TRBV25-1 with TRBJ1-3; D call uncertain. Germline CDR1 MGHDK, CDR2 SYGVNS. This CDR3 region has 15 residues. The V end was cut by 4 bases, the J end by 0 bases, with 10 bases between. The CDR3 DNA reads TGTGCCAGCAGTGCCCAGCCAAGCTCTGGAAACACCATATATTTT. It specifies CASSAQPSSGNTIYF.

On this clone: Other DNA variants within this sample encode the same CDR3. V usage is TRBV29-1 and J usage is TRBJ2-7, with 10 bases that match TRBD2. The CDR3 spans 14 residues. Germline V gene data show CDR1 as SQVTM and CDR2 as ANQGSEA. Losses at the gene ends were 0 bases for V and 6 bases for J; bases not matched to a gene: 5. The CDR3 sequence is CSVEESGRAGEQYF. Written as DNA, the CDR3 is TGCAGCGTTGAAGAGAGCGGGAGGGCCGGCGAGCAGTACTTC.

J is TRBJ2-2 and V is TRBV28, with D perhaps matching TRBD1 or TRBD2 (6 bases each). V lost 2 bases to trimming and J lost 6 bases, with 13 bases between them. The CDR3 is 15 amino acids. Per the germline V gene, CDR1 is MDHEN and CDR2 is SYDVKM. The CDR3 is CASSLMGGSAGELFF. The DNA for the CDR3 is TGTGCCAGCAGTTTAATGGGGGGCTCGGCCGGGGAGCTGTTTTTT.